This T cell receptor beta chain is from a study of CD8 T cells in Susac syndrome. With random hexamers, reverse transcription was performed on roughly 0.45 to 1 ug of RNA. Multiplex immunoSEQ PCR targeted 54 Vbeta and 13 Jbeta TCR beta segments. TCRdb redid the calling of the immunoSEQ multiplex PCR reads with MiXCR, one entry per CDR3 protein. The sample records about 140,000 distinct CDR3 sequences, 95% being singletons. Bulk CD8+ and CD4+ cells came from magnetic negative isolation; CD8+ TEMRA by FACS. The CDR3 is made up of 15 amino acids. V was clipped by 5 bases and J by 7 bases; unmatched bases: 13. Germline CDR1 and CDR2: MNHEY and SMNVEV (reference sequence).

This receptor was taken from a human donor with Susac syndrome. This chain links TRBV27 with TRBJ1-2, with 7 nucleotides matching TRBD1. The sequenced material came from CD4+ T cells from PBMCs. The CDR3 loop is CASSPSTGIDRGYTF. In DNA, the CDR3 is TGTGCCAGCAGTCCCTCGACAGGGATTGATCGTGGCTACACCTTC.